Below, 14 T cell receptor beta chains from the same sample are listed, as sequenced in a study of blood T cell repertoires in COVID-19. Sequencing used immunoSEQ multiplex PCR; TCRdb keeps in-frame clones, though not all of them. The data contain about 200,000 clones, around 86% of them singletons. The specimen was peripheral blood. These receptor sequences come from a human donor in a cohort sampled during active COVID-19.

The table lists this clone with a count of one. In nucleotides, the CDR3 is TGTGCCAGCAGCCAACAGTCCGGAGGAGCTAACTATGGCTACACCTTC. This sequence encodes CASSQQSGGANYGYTF. V and J are TRBV3-1 (or the pseudogene TRBV3-2) and TRBJ1-2; D call uncertain. This CDR3 comprises 16 residues. CDR1 is LGHDT and CDR2 is YNNKEL in the germline V gene (reference sequence). The germline V and J ends were trimmed by 2 bases and 0 bases, with 13 bases remaining between them.

This clone was counted only a few times. For the CDR3, the DNA is TGTGCCAGTAGTATAATGGCGGGAGCCGGCGGGGAGCTGTTTTTT. This gives the protein CASSIMAGAGGELFF. The genes are TRBV19 and TRBJ2-2; 7 bases align to TRBD2. There are 15 residues in the CDR3. CDR1 is LNHDA, CDR2 SQIVND, per germline (reference sequence). Germline trimming cut 2 bases from V and 7 bases from J; bases unmatched to any gene: 7.

The CDR3 loop reads CASSVVVCAGSYPAQYF. The CDR3 region has the DNA TGTGCCAGCAGCGTAGTTGTTTGCGCGGGTTCCTACCCCGCGCAGTACTTC. The chain joins TRBV9 to TRBJ2-7, with D possibly being TRBD2 (5 bases). Germline V gene data show CDR1 as SGDLS and CDR2 as YYNGEE. Deletions cut 0 bases from V and 9 bases from J, with 25 bases between. CDR3 size: 17 residues.

The chain employs TRBV2 and TRBJ2-7, with D tentatively TRBD1 (5 bases). Germline CDR1 reads SNHLY; CDR2 reads FYNNEI. V lost 1 base, J lost 5 bases, and 9 bases lay in between. The CDR3 extends over 13 amino acids. CDR3 region: CASSEEARDEQYF. The CDR3 bases are TGTGCCAGCAGTGAAGAGGCCAGGGACGAGCAGTACTTC.

CDR3 in DNA: TGTGCCAGCAGCACTCACAGGGATGGAGGTGGCTACACCTTC. Translating it yields CASSTHRDGGGYTF. V is TRBV28 and J is TRBJ1-2; the D gene is possibly TRBD1 (6 bases). The CDR3 consists of 14 residues. Germline CDR1 and CDR2: MDHEN and SYDVKM. Trimming stripped 6 bases from V and 7 bases from J, with 18 bases between.

The rearrangement uses TRBV29-1 and TRBJ2-7; D gene ambiguous. Trimming took off 0 bases at V and 5 bases at J, with 5 bases between the two ends. From germline, CDR1 is SQVTM and CDR2 ANQGSEA. This CDR3 has 11 residues. The CDR3 loop is CSVEDPDEQYF. For the CDR3, the DNA is TGCAGCGTTGAAGATCCCGACGAGCAGTACTTC.

J is TRBJ2-7 and V is TRBV9, with TRBD2 matching 10 bases. V shed 4 bases, J shed 3 bases, and the junction held 4 bases outside the gene matches. This CDR3 has 14 amino acids. Germline V gives CDR1 SGDLS, CDR2 YYNGEE. CDR3 bases: TGTGCCAGCAGCCCCTTAGCGGGAGGCTACGAGCAGTACTTC. Its translation: CASSPLAGGYEQYF.

This clone has just a few counts. An end of the junction does not agree with germline; a read error may underlie this. This chain links TRBV6-2 or TRBV6-3 with TRBJ1-1; D not certain. This CDR3 has 12 residues. CDR1 MNHEY and CDR2 SVGEGT come from the germline V gene. This CDR3 reads CASSHGFRSSTF. CDR3 coding DNA: TGTGCCAGCAGTCACGGCTTTAGGAGCTCGACCTTT.

The chain uses TRBV19 and TRBJ2-2; 12 nucleotides match TRBD2. The V segment lost 8 bases and the J segment 4 bases; nucleotides outside the gene matches: 14. There are 18 residues in the CDR3. Germline V CDR1 and CDR2: LNHDA, SQIVND (reference sequence). The CDR3 DNA sequence: TGTGCCAGTGCACTAGCGGGAGGTGTAAGCACGGGCACCGGGGAGCTGTTTTTT. Translated: CASALAGGVSTGTGELFF.

The chain joins TRBV28 to TRBJ1-2; D is possibly TRBD1 (6 bases). There are 16 residues in the CDR3. CDR1 MDHEN and CDR2 SYDVKM come from the germline V gene. Trimming cost V 5 bases and J 0 bases, with 16 bases left between them. CDR3 in amino acids: CASSKPGAEPNYGYTF. The CDR3 DNA reads TGTGCCAGCAGTAAACCAGGGGCCGAACCTAACTATGGCTACACCTTC.

The gene calls are TRBV5-5 and TRBJ2-7, with a weak D call TRBD1 (5 bases). The CDR3 extends over 15 amino acids. V was clipped by 0 bases and J by 6 bases, with 16 bases between them. Germline CDR1 is SGHKS and CDR2 is YYEKEE (reference sequence). For the CDR3, the DNA is TGTGCCAGCAGCTTGGGTGTGACAGTCCAGTCCGAGCAGTACTTC. It translates to CASSLGVTVQSEQYF.

The chain combines TRBV28 with TRBJ1-1; 8 bases line up with TRBD1. J lost 0 bases, V lost 5 bases, and 2 bases had no gene match. The CDR3 spans 14 residues. Germline CDR1 and CDR2: MDHEN and SYDVKM. CDR3 protein: CASSRTGLNTEAFF. CDR3 bases: TGTGCCAGCAGTCGGACAGGGCTGAACACTGAAGCTTTCTTT.

The chain carries TRBV5-1 and TRBJ2-6, with D perhaps TRBD2 (5 bases). Trimming took off 0 bases at V and 1 base at J, with 11 bases between the two ends. The CDR3 is 17 residues long. Looked up from germline, CDR1 is SGHRS and CDR2 is YFSETQ. CDR3 DNA: TGCGCCAGCAGCTTGGCTATCCGGGGATCTGGGGCCAACGTCCTGACTTTC. It codes for CASSLAIRGSGANVLTF.

This clone has only a few counts. This chain connects TRBV11-1 to TRBJ1-2, with TRBD1 matching 9 bases. This CDR3 is built from 14 residues. In germline, CDR1 is SGHAT, CDR2 FQDESV (reference sequence). The junction had 10 bases not matched to a gene; V was cut back by 4 bases and J by 10 bases. Here the CDR3 reads CASSSSGQGDVYTF. DNA for the CDR3: TGTGCCAGCAGCTCATCGGGACAGGGCGATGTCTACACCTTC.